This note documents a single T cell receptor beta chain sequence. This sample was included in a study of blood T cell repertoires in COVID-19. Study-wide context: COVID-19 samples from acute and convalescent phases originated in the United States, Italy and Spain. Sources were T cells, B-cell-depleted T cells, or PBMCs; the material itself was cDNA or gDNA.

This CDR3 comprises 13 residues. Germline CDR1 and CDR2: SGHRS and YFSETQ. Trimming cost V 5 bases and J 9 bases; bases outside gene matches: 6. Original processing notes: Amplification from reference gene primers served as the basis for estimated nucleated cell counts. Using immunoSEQ multiplex PCR, the repertoire was profiled, and TCRdb retains in-frame clones only, with some absent. V and J calls and clone size are as listed in that table; D and trimming were resolved from the DNA. The table lists fewer than 120,000 clones, more than 70% of them singletons, with around 3.2% in the top ten. This sequence was found in a woman between 50 and 59 years old with acute or convalescent COVID-19. The specimen sequenced was peripheral blood. This rearrangement joins TRBV5-1 to TRBJ2-1, with TRBD1 matching over 9 bases. This chain's CDR3 is CASSRTGAAEQFF. The CDR3 region has the DNA TGCGCCAGCAGTCGGACAGGGGCGGCTGAGCAGTTCTTC.